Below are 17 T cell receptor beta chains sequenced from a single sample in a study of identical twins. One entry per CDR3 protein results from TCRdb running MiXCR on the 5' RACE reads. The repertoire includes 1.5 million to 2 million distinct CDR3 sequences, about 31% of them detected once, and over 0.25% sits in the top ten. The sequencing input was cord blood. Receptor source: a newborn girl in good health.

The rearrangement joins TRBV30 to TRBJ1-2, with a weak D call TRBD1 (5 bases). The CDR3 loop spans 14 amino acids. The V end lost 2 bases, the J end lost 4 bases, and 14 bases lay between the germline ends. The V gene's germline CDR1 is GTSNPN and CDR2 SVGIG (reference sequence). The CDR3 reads CAWSSQGLSYGYTF. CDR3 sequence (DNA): TGTGCCTGGAGTAGTCAGGGTCTCTCCTATGGCTACACCTTC.

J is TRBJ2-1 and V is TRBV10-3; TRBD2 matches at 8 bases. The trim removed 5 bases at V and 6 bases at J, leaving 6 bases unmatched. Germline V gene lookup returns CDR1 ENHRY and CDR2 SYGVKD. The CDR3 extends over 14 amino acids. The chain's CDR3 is CAISQSGTSNEQFF. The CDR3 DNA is TGTGCCATCAGTCAATCCGGGACTAGCAATGAGCAGTTCTTC.

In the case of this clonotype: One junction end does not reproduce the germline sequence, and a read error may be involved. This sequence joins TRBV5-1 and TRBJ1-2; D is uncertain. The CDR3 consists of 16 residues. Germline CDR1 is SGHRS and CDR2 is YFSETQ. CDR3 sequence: CASSFRQARSMYGYIF. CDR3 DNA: TGCGCCAGCAGCTTCCGGCAGGCCCGGTCTATGTATGGCTACATCTTC.

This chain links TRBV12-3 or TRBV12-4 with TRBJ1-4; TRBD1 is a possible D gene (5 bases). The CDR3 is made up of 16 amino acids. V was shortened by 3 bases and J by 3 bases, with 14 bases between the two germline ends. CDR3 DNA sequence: TGTGCCAGCAGTTTGGGGGATAGGAGCCCTAATGAAAAACTGTTTTTT. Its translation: CASSLGDRSPNEKLFF.

This CDR3 reads CASSLQVANYGYTF. Written as DNA, the CDR3 is TGTGCCAGCAGCTTACAAGTAGCTAACTATGGCTACACCTTC. This chain joins TRBV7-2 and TRBJ1-2; D remains unclear. Trimming removed 2 bases at V and 0 bases at J, with 7 bases between. Germline loops: CDR1 SGHTA, CDR2 FQGNSA. The CDR3 length is 14 residues.

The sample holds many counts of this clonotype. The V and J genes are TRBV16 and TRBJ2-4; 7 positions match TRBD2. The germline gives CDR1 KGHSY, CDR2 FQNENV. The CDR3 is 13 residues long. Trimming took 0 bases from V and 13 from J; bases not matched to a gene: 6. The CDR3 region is CASSQSGRVEQYF. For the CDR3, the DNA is TGTGCCAGCAGCCAATCTGGGAGGGTTGAGCAGTACTTC.

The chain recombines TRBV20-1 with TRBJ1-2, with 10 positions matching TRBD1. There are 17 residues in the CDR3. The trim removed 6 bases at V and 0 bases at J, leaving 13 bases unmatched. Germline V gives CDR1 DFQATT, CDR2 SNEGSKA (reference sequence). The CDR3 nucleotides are TGCAGTGCCAGACAGGGGGCGTACCGGATACCTAACTATGGCTACACCTTC. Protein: CSARQGAYRIPNYGYTF.

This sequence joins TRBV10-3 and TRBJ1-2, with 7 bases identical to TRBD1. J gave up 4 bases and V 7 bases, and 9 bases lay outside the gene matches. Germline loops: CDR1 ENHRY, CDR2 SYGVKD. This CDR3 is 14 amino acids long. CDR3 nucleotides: TGTGCCATCACTTCGGACAGGTCCGGCTATGGCTACACCTTC. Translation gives CAITSDRSGYGYTF.

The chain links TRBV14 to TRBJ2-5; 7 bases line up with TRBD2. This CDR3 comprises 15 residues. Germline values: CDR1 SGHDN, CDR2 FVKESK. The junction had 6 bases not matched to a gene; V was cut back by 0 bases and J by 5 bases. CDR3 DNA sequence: TGTGCCAGCAGCCAAGAACGCGGGAGCTGGGAGACCCAGTACTTC. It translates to CASSQERGSWETQYF.

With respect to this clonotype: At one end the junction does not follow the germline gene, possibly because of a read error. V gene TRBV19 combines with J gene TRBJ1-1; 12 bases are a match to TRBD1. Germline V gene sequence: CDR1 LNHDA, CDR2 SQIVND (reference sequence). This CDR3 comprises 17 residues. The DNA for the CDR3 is TGTGCCAGTGGCTTCCGGGACAGGGGGCCGGGGGACACTGCAGCTTTCTTT. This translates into CASGFRDRGPGDTAAFF.

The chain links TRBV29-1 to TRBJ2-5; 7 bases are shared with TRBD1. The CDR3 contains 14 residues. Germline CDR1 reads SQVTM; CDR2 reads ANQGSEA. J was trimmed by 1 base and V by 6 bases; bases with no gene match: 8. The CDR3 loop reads CSVKLGQSQETQYF. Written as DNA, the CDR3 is TGCAGCGTAAAACTGGGACAGTCCCAAGAGACCCAGTACTTC.

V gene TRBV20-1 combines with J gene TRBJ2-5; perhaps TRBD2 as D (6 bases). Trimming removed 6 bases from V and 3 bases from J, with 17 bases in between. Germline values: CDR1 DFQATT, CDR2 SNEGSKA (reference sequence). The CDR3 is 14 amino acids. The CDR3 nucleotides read TGCAGTGCCCGAAGGAGGGACGTGGAAGAGACCCAGTACTTC. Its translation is CSARRRDVEETQYF.

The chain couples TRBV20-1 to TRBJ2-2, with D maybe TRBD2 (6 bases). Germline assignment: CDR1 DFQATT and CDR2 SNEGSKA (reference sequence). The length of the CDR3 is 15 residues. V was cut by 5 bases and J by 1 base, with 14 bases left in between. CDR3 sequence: CSAAGPSENTGELFF. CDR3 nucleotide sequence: TGCAGTGCTGCGGGGCCTAGCGAGAACACCGGGGAGCTGTTTTTT.

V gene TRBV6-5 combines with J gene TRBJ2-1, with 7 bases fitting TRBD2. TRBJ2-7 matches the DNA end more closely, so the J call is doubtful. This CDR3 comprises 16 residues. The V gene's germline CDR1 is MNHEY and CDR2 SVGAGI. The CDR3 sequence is CASSYTSRERYNEQYF. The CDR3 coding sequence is TGTGCCAGCAGTTACACGTCGCGGGAGAGATACAATGAGCAGTACTTC.

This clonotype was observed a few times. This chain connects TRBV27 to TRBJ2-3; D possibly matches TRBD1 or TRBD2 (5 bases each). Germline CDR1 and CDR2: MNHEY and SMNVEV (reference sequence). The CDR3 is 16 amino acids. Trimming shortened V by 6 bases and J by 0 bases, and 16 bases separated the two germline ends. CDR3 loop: CASRPPGRTSTDTQYF. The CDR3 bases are TGTGCCAGCAGGCCGCCGGGACGCACAAGCACAGATACGCAGTATTTT.

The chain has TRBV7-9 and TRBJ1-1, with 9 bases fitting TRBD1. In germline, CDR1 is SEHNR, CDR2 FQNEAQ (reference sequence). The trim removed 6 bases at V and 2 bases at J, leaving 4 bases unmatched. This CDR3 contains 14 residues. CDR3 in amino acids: CASRQGASNTEAFF. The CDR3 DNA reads TGTGCCAGCAGACAGGGGGCCAGCAACACTGAAGCTTTCTTT. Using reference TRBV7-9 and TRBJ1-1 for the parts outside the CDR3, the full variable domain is DTGVSQNPRHKITKRGQNVTFRCDPISEHNRLYWYRQTLGQGPEFLTYFQNEAQLEKSRLLSDRFSAERPKGSFSTLEIQRTEQGDSAMYLCASRQGASNTEAFFGQGTRLTVV.

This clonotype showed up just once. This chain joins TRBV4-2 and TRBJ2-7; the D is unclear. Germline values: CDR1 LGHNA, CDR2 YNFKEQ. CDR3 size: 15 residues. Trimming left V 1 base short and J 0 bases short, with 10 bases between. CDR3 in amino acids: CASSQGVHNSYEQYF. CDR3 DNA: TGTGCCAGCAGCCAAGGTGTTCACAACTCCTACGAGCAGTACTTC.